Below, 11 T cell receptor beta chains from the same sample are listed, as sequenced in a study of cytomegalovirus exposure and HLA in healthy donors. 60 Vbeta and 13 Jbeta primers were used in PCR. Only in-frame clones appear in the TCRdb table, and some are missing; sequencing was by immunoSEQ multiplex PCR. In the table there are over 85,000 clones, 65% to 85% of which are singletons. What was sequenced was PBMCs. Receptors were obtained from a man aged 30 to 39 in good health and CMV-seropositive.

Written as DNA, the CDR3 is TGTGCCAGCAGCTTTCCCGGGACAGATTCCGGAAACACCATATATTTT. Translated, it gives CASSFPGTDSGNTIYF. V gene TRBV7-9 combines with J gene TRBJ1-3; 7 bases agree with TRBD1. Germline V gene lookup returns CDR1 SEHNR and CDR2 FQNEAQ (reference sequence). Trimming cost V 3 bases and J 4 bases; bases outside gene matches: 9. This CDR3 contains 16 residues.

The rearrangement joins TRBV9 to TRBJ2-2, with D possibly being TRBD1 (7 bases). V lost 3 bases, J lost 1 base, and 13 bases lay in between. CDR1 and CDR2 from the germline V gene are SGDLS and YYNGEE. This CDR3 has 16 residues. The CDR3 DNA reads TGTGCCAGCAGCGGGAGGGGGCGCGGGAACACCGGGGAGCTGTTTTTT. Amino acids: CASSGRGRGNTGELFF.

The V gene is TRBV15, the J gene TRBJ1-1; D remains ambiguous. The CDR3 sequence is 14 residues long. Trimming took 4 bases from V and 3 from J, leaving 12 bases between them. Germline V gives CDR1 LNHNV, CDR2 YYDKDF (reference sequence). The CDR3 here is CATSTGGWDTEAFF. As DNA, the CDR3 is TGTGCCACCAGCACGGGAGGGTGGGACACTGAAGCTTTCTTT.

This clone has only a few counts. The chain links TRBV9 to TRBJ2-7, with 12 bases aligning to TRBD1. This CDR3 comprises 14 residues. V was pared by 5 bases and J by 7 bases, with 7 bases of the junction left unmatched. CDR1 is SGDLS and CDR2 is YYNGEE in the germline V gene. The CDR3 region is CASRRDRGPDEQYF. The CDR3 DNA reads as TGTGCCAGCAGGAGGGACAGGGGGCCGGATGAGCAGTACTTC.

This clone was recorded only once. V usage is TRBV7-6 and J usage is TRBJ2-2, with 15 bases aligning to TRBD2. This CDR3 has 18 amino acids. Looked up from germline, CDR1 is SGHVS and CDR2 is FNYEAQ. Trimming removed 5 bases from V and 3 bases from J; junction bases left unmatched: 7. The CDR3 coding sequence is TGTGCCAGCAGCCCAAGGACTAGCGGGGGGGTGGACACCGGGGAGCTGTTTTTT. The encoded protein is CASSPRTSGGVDTGELFF.

The chain uses TRBV27 and TRBJ2-2; no clear D gene. Germline values: CDR1 MNHEY, CDR2 SMNVEV (reference sequence). The CDR3 is 14 residues long. Trimming pared 3 bases from V and 0 bases from J, leaving 5 bases between. CDR3 sequence: CASSLTANTGELFF. The CDR3, as DNA: TGTGCCAGCAGTTTGACTGCGAACACCGGGGAGCTGTTTTTT.

The genes are TRBV6-5 and TRBJ2-1; 8 bases are a match to TRBD2. The V and J ends lost 2 bases and 1 base, in that order; junction bases with no gene match: 1. The germline CDR1 and CDR2 sequences are MNHEY and SVGAGI. The CDR3 loop spans 15 amino acids. CDR3 sequence: CASSYGGGSYNEQFF. In DNA, the CDR3 is TGTGCCAGCAGTTACGGCGGGGGGTCCTACAATGAGCAGTTCTTC.

This rearrangement joins TRBV6-6 to TRBJ1-1; D remains ambiguous. CDR3 length: 12 amino acids. V was shortened by 7 bases and J by 1 base, with 7 bases between the two germline ends. Germline CDR1 reads MNHNY; CDR2 reads SVGAGI (reference sequence). CDR3 amino acids: CASTEQNTEAFF. In DNA form, the CDR3 reads TGTGCCAGCACGGAGCAGAACACTGAAGCTTTCTTT.

The gene calls are TRBV7-9 and TRBJ1-1; TRBD1 might be the D (5 bases). The V end was cut by 5 bases, the J end by 1 base, with 11 bases between. The CDR3 covers 14 residues. CDR1 and CDR2 (germline): SEHNR, FQNEAQ (reference sequence). CDR3 sequence (DNA): TGTGCCAGCAGCACTCGCGGGGCGAACACTGAAGCTTTCTTT. Encoded protein: CASSTRGANTEAFF.

V gene TRBV10-3 combines with J gene TRBJ2-7; TRBD1 aligns across 9 bases. The germline CDR1 and CDR2 sequences are ENHRY and SYGVKD. CDR3 length: 14 residues. The junction had 6 bases not matched to a gene; V was cut back by 6 bases and J by 3 bases. CDR3 in amino acids: CAIRGTGTDYEQYF. CDR3 nucleotides: TGTGCCATCAGAGGGACAGGGACAGACTACGAGCAGTACTTC.

This clone has more than one count but fewer than ten. This sequence joins TRBV6-5 and TRBJ2-7; perhaps TRBD1 as D (6 bases). V lost 1 base and J 7 bases, leaving 11 bases between the germline ends. Germline V lookup: CDR1 MNHEY, CDR2 SVGAGI. CDR3 length: 13 amino acids. The DNA of the CDR3 is TGTGCCAGCAGTTACTATCAGGGGAAGGAGCAGTACTTC. Its translation: CASSYYQGKEQYF.